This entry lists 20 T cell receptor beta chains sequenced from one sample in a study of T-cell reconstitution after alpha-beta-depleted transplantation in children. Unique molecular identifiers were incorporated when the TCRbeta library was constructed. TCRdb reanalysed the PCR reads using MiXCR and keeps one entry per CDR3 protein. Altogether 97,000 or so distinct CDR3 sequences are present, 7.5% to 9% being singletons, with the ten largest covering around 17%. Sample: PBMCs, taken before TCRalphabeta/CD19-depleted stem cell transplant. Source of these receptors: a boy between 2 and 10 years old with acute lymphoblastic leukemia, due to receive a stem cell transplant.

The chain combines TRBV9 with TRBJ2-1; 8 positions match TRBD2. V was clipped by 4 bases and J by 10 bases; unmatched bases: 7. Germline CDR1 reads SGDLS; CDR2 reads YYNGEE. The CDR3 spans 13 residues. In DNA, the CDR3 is TGTGCCAGCAGCATATCAGCGGGGGCGGAGCAGTTCTTC. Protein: CASSISAGAEQFF. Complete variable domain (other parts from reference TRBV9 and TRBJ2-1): DSGVTQTPKHLITATGQRVTLRCSPRSGDLSVYWYQQSLDQGLQFLIQYYNGEERAKGNILERFSAQQFPDLHSELNLSSLELGDSALYFCASSISAGAEQFFGPGTRLTVL.

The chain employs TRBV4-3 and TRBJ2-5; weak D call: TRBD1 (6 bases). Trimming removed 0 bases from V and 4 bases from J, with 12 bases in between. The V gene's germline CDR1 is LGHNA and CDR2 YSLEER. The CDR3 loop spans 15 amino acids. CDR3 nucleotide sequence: TGCGCCAGCAGCCAAGATTTCGTAGGGGGAGAGACCCAGTACTTC. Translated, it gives CASSQDFVGGETQYF.

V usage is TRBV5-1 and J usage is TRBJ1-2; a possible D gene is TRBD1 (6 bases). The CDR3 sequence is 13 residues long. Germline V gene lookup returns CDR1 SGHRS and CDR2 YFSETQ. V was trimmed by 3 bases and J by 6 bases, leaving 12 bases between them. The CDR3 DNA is TGCGCCAGCAGCTGGGAACAGGGTAATGGCTACACCTTC. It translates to CASSWEQGNGYTF.

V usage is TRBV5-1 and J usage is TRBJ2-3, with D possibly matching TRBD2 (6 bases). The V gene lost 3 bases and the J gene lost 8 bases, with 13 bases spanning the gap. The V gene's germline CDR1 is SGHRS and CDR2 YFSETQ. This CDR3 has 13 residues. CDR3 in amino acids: CASSWRASFTQYF. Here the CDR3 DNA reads TGCGCCAGCAGCTGGAGGGCTAGCTTTACGCAGTATTTT.

CDR3: CASSLDGGDEQFF. In nucleotides, the CDR3 is TGTGCCAGCAGCTTAGATGGGGGGGATGAGCAGTTCTTC. J is TRBJ2-1 and V is TRBV11-3, with 7 bases lining up with TRBD2. Germline V CDR1 and CDR2: SGHNT, YENEEA. The CDR3 length is 13 residues. The ends lost 0 bases at V and 8 bases at J; junction bases unmatched: 1.

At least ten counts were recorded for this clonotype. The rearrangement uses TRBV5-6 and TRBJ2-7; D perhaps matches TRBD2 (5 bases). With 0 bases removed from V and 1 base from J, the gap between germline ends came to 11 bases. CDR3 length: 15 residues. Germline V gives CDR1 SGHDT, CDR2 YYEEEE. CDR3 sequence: CASSLGRGISYEQYF. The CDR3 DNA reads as TGTGCCAGCAGCTTGGGCCGGGGTATATCCTACGAGCAGTACTTC.

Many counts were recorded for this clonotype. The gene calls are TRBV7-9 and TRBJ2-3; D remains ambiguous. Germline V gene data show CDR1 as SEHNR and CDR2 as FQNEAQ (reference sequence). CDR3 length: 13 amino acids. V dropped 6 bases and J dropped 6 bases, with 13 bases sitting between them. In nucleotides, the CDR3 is TGTGCCAGCAGTCATAGCCTACTCGATACGCAGTATTTT. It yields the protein CASSHSLLDTQYF. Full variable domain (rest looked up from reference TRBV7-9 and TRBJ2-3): DTGVSQNPRHKITKRGQNVTFRCDPISEHNRLYWYRQTLGQGPEFLTYFQNEAQLEKSRLLSDRFSAERPKGSFSTLEIQRTEQGDSAMYLCASSHSLLDTQYFGPGTRLTVL.

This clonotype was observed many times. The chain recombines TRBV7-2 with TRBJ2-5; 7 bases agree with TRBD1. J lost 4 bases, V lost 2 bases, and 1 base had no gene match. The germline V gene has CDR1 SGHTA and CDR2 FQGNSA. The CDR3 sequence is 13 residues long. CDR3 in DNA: TGTGCCAGCAGCTTAACAGGGGTAGAGACCCAGTACTTC. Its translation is CASSLTGVETQYF.

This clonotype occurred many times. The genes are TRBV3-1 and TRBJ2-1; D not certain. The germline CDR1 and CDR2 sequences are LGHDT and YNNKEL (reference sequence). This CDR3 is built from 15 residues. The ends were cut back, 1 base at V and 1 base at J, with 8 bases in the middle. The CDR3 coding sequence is TGTGCCAGCAGCCAAGGGGCTAGGTCCTACAATGAGCAGTTCTTC. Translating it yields CASSQGARSYNEQFF.

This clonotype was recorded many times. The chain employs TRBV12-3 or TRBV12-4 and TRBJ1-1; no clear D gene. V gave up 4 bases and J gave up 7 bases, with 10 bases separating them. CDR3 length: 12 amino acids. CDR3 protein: CASSWGAIEAFF. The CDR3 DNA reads TGTGCCAGCAGTTGGGGAGCGATTGAAGCTTTCTTT.

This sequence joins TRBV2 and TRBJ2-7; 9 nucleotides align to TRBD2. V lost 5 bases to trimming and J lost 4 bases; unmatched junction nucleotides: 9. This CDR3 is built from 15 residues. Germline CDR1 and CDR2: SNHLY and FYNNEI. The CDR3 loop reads CASSIIAGASYEQYF. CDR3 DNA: TGTGCCAGCAGTATCATAGCGGGGGCCTCTTACGAGCAGTACTTC. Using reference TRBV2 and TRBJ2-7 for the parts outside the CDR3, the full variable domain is EPEVTQTPSHQVTQMGQEVILRCVPISNHLYFYWYRQILGQKVEFLVSFYNNEISEKSEIFDDQFSVERPDGSNFTLKIRSTKLEDSAMYFCASSIIAGASYEQYFGPGTRLTVT.

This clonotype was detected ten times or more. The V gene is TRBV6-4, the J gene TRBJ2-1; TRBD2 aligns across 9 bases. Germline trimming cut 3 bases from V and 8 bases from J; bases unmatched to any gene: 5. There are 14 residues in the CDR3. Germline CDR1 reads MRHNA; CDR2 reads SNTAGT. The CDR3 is CASSEASGVDEQFF. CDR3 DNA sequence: TGTGCCAGCAGTGAGGCTAGCGGGGTAGATGAGCAGTTCTTC.

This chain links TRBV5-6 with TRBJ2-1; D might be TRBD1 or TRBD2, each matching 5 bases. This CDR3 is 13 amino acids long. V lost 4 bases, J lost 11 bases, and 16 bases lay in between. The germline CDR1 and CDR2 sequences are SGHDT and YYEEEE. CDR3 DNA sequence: TGTGCCAGCAGCACCCCGGGACGGGATAAGCAGTTCTTC. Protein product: CASSTPGRDKQFF.

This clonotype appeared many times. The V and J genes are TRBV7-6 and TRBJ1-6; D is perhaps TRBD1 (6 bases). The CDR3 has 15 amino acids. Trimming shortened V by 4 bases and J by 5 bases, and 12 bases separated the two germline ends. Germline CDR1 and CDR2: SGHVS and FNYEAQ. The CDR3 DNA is TGTGCCAGCAGCTCGTACAGGGTGGATAATTCACCCCTCCACTTT. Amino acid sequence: CASSSYRVDNSPLHF.

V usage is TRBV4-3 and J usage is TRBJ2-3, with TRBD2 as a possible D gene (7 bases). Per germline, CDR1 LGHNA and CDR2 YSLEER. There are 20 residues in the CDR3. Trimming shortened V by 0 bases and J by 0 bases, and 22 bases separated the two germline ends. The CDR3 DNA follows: TGCGCCAGCAGCCAAGAAACTGGGAACCAGGCGGGGGCTAGCACAGATACGCAGTATTTT. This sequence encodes CASSQETGNQAGASTDTQYF.

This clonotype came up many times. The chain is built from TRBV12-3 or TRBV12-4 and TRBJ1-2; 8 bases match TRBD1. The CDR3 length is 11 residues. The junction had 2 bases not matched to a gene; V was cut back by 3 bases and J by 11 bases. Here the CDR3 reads CASSFQGAYTF. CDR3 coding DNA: TGTGCCAGCAGTTTTCAGGGGGCATACACCTTC.

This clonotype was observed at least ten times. The CDR3 spells CSARVGTSNQPQHF. The CDR3 DNA sequence: TGCAGTGCTAGAGTGGGGACGAGCAATCAGCCCCAGCATTTT. The gene calls are TRBV20-1 and TRBJ1-5, with D maybe TRBD1 (5 bases). The CDR3 is made up of 14 amino acids. CDR1 and CDR2 (germline): DFQATT, SNEGSKA (reference sequence). V was shortened by 1 base and J by 1 base, with 8 bases between the two germline ends.

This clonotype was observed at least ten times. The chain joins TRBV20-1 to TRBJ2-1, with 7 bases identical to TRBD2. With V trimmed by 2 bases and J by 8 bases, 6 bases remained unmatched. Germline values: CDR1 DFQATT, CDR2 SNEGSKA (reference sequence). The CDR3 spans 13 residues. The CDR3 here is CSARNLRGDEQFF. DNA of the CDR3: TGCAGTGCTAGAAATTTACGGGGGGATGAGCAGTTCTTC.

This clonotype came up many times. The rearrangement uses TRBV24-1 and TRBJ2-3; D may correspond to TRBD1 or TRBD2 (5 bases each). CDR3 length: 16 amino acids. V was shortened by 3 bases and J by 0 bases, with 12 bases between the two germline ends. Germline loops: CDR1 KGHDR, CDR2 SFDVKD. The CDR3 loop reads CATSDGGRASTDTQYF. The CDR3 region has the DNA TGTGCCACCAGTGATGGGGGTCGTGCTAGCACAGATACGCAGTATTTT.

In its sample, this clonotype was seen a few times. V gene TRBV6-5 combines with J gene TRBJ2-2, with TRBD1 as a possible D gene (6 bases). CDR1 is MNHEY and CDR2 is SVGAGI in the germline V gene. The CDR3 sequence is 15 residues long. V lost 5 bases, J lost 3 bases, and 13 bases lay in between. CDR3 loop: CASSRTDGDTGELFF. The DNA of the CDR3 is TGTGCCAGCAGTCGGACAGACGGAGACACCGGGGAGCTGTTTTTT.